A selection of T cell receptor beta chains follows, all from one sample in a study of blood T cell repertoires in COVID-19. Measured with immunoSEQ multiplex PCR; TCRdb has only the in-frame clones, and not every one. In the table there are fewer than 180,000 clones, roughly 84% of which are singletons. Sequencing was carried out using peripheral blood. Receptor source: a man aged 65-85 years with acute or convalescent COVID-19. The CDR3 runs from the conserved cysteine through the conserved F or W. The order of the fields is clone size, D gene, J gene, V gene, CDR3 DNA, CDR3 protein. The D gene is left open where the match is weak. The listing skips clone size in some rows; elsewhere it reads once, few, many or a size class.

clone_size: .
d_call: TRBD2
j_call: TRBJ2-1
v_call: TRBV2
cdr3_nt: TGTGCCAGCACCGAGGTTAGCGGGGGGCCGAATGAGCAGTTCTTC
cdr3_aa: CASTEVSGGPNEQFF

clone_size: once
d_call: TRBD1
j_call: TRBJ2-7
v_call: TRBV5-5
cdr3_nt: TGTGCCAGCAGCTCGGGAGTTGCATTGGGACAGGGTACCGAGCAGTACTTC
cdr3_aa: CASSSGVALGQGTEQYF

clone_size: .
d_call: TRBD1
j_call: TRBJ1-1
v_call: TRBV29-1
cdr3_nt: TGCAGCGTTCTCTACGCTACAGGGGAACCTGAAGCTTTCTTT
cdr3_aa: CSVLYATGEPEAFF

clone_size: .
d_call: TRBD1
j_call: TRBJ2-5
v_call: TRBV12-5
cdr3_nt: TGTGCTAGTGGCCCGGACAGGCAAGAGACCCAGTACTTC
cdr3_aa: CASGPDRQETQYF

clone_size: .
d_call: .
j_call: TRBJ1-3
v_call: TRBV19
cdr3_nt: TGTGCCAGTAGTGGTACGGGGAACTCTGGAAACACCATATATTTT
cdr3_aa: CASSGTGNSGNTIYF

clone_size: .
d_call: TRBD1
j_call: TRBJ2-1
v_call: TRBV24-1
cdr3_nt: TGTGCCACCAGTGGCTCCCCGGGACAGGGAAGCTCCTACAATGAGCAGTTCTTC
cdr3_aa: CATSGSPGQGSSYNEQFF

clone_size: .
d_call: .
j_call: TRBJ2-5
v_call: TRBV11-3
cdr3_nt: TGTGCCAGCAGCTTACAGGGGTCCGGGGAGACCCAGTACTTC
cdr3_aa: CASSLQGSGETQYF

clone_size: .
d_call: .
j_call: TRBJ2-7
v_call: TRBV15
cdr3_nt: TGTGCCACCAGCAGAGATAGCGTCTACGAGCAGTACTTC
cdr3_aa: CATSRDSVYEQYF

clone_size: once
d_call: TRBD1
j_call: TRBJ2-2
v_call: TRBV18
cdr3_nt: TGTGCCAGCTCACCACAGGGGGCCCCCGGGGAGCTGTTTTTT
cdr3_aa: CASSPQGAPGELFF

clone_size: .
d_call: TRBD2
j_call: TRBJ2-7
v_call: TRBV11-2
cdr3_nt: TGTGCCAGCAGCAAGACTAGCGGACCCTACGAGCAGTACTTC
cdr3_aa: CASSKTSGPYEQYF